This record looks at one T cell receptor beta chain sequence and its context. The sample comes from a study of shared clonotypes between healthy human individuals. Deep was the level at which the assay was run. TCRdb keeps only in-frame clones here, not all; method: immunoSEQ multiplex PCR. The table lists 2.3 million or so clones, approximately 95% of them singletons. Germline lookup yields CDR1 MNHNS and CDR2 SASEGT. This CDR3 is 15 amino acids long. V dropped 7 bases and J dropped 2 bases, with 17 bases sitting between them. The V and J genes are TRBV6-1 and TRBJ1-1; D unclear. Material for sequencing was naive CD4+ T cells from PBMCs. The sample's subset: CD45RA+ positively selected. The TCR comes from a man aged 18 to 29 in good health. Some clones in this sample may be carry-over from other donors' samples. The CDR3, as DNA: TGTGCCAGCACGGACCGGGAAGGGCGAAACACTGAAGCTTTCTTT. Translating it yields CASTDREGRNTEAFF.